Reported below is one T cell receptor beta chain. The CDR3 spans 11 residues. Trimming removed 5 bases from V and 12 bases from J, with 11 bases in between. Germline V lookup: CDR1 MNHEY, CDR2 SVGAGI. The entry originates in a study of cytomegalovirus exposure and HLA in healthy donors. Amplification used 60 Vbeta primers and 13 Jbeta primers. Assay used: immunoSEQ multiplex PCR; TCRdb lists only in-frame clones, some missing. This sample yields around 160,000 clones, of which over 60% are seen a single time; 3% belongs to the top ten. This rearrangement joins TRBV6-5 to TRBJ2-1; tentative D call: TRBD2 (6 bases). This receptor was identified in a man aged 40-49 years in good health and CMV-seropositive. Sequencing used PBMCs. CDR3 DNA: TGTGCCAGCAGTCTGCGGGATTCGCAGTTCTTC. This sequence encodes CASSLRDSQFF.